Each of the 13 T cell receptor beta chains below was sequenced from the same sample in a study of response to subunit inactivated influenza vaccine. TCRdb reanalysed the RT-PCR reads using MiXCR and keeps one entry per CDR3 protein. The repertoire holds roughly 500,000 distinct CDR3 sequences, less than 30% seen once, with approximately 1.9% in the top ten. Sequencing used CD4+ T cells sorted from PBMCs, obtained 4 to 6 days after vaccination. The receptors stem from a man between 50 and 59 years old who received an inactivated influenza vaccine.

This clonotype appeared a few times. The V and J genes are TRBV5-1 and TRBJ2-7; 10 bases fit TRBD1. The CDR3 length is 14 residues. Germline CDR1 and CDR2: SGHRS and YFSETQ. The ends lost 2 bases at V and 2 bases at J; junction bases unmatched: 1. The CDR3: CASSFGTGAYEQYF. CDR3 sequence (DNA): TGCGCCAGCAGCTTCGGGACAGGGGCCTACGAGCAGTACTTC.

There are many counts of this clonotype. The genes are TRBV7-2 and TRBJ2-3; 9 bases are shared with TRBD2. The CDR3 consists of 15 residues. Trimming took 5 bases from V and 1 from J; bases not matched to a gene: 4. Germline CDR1 is SGHTA and CDR2 is FQGNSA. The CDR3 loop is CASSGGGAGTDTQYF. The CDR3 DNA is TGTGCCAGCAGCGGCGGGGGGGCTGGCACAGATACGCAGTATTTT.

This sequence joins TRBV20-1 and TRBJ2-7, with D perhaps being TRBD1 or TRBD2 (5 bases each). From germline, CDR1 is DFQATT and CDR2 SNEGSKA (reference sequence). V gave up 6 bases and J gave up 2 bases, with 17 bases separating them. The CDR3 loop spans 14 amino acids. The CDR3 DNA is TGCAGTGCCAGCGGCGGGCAGGGAGCCTACGAGCAGTACTTC. This codes for CSASGGQGAYEQYF.

The chain has TRBV12-3 or TRBV12-4 and TRBJ1-2; D call uncertain. The CDR3 is 11 residues long. V was clipped by 6 bases and J by 5 bases, with 7 bases between them. The CDR3 DNA sequence: TGTGCCAGCAGGGCGGCATATGGCTACACCTTC. It specifies CASRAAYGYTF.

This clonotype was counted a few times. CDR3 coding DNA: TGCGCCAGCTACCGGGACACAGCTCGAGACGAGCAGTACTTC. It is translated as CASYRDTARDEQYF. This chain uses TRBV5-1 with TRBJ2-7; D may be TRBD1 (6 bases). This CDR3 spans 14 amino acids. The V end was cut by 7 bases, the J end by 5 bases, with 19 bases between. The germline V gene encodes CDR1 SGHRS and CDR2 YFSETQ.

This clonotype has more than one count but fewer than ten. The chain employs TRBV20-1 and TRBJ2-1; 12 positions match TRBD2. The CDR3 loop spans 14 amino acids. Germline CDR1 is DFQATT and CDR2 is SNEGSKA (reference sequence). Losses at the gene ends were 5 bases for V and 9 bases for J; bases not matched to a gene: 8. The CDR3 sequence is CSAWPGLAGSEQFF. CDR3 coding DNA: TGCAGTGCTTGGCCGGGACTAGCGGGCTCTGAGCAGTTCTTC.

This clonotype appeared a few times. J is TRBJ2-5 and V is TRBV5-6; no definite D call. CDR3 length: 19 amino acids. The ends were cut back, 3 bases at V and 2 bases at J, with 26 bases in the middle. The germline CDR1 and CDR2 sequences are SGHDT and YYEEEE. Written as DNA, the CDR3 is TGTGCCAGCAGCTCAACGTATGTAGGCTCAACCTATGAACAAGAGACCCAGTACTTC. Protein sequence: CASSSTYVGSTYEQETQYF. Full variable domain (outside the CDR3, taken from reference TRBV5-6 and TRBJ2-5): DAGVTQSPTHLIKTRGQQVTLRCSPKSGHDTVSWYQQALGQGPQFIFQYYEEEERQRGNFPDRFSGHQFPNYSSELNVNALLLGDSALYLCASSSTYVGSTYEQETQYFGPGTRLLVL.

This clonotype showed up just a few times. The rearrangement uses TRBV29-1 and TRBJ2-1, with D hard to call. Germline assignment: CDR1 SQVTM and CDR2 ANQGSEA. CDR3 length equals 12 residues. The V end was cut by 5 bases, the J end by 10 bases, with 15 bases between. The CDR3 nucleotides read TGCAGCGTTTTACCTTCGACAACAGAGCAGTTCTTC. It yields the protein CSVLPSTTEQFF.

This chain connects TRBV24-1 to TRBJ2-1; 7 positions match TRBD1. The germline gives CDR1 KGHDR, CDR2 SFDVKD. J was trimmed by 0 bases and V by 5 bases; bases with no gene match: 9. This CDR3 is 17 amino acids long. The CDR3 spells CATSGQTGQSSYNEQFF. The CDR3 coding sequence is TGTGCCACCAGTGGCCAGACAGGGCAGAGCTCCTACAATGAGCAGTTCTTC.

This clonotype was detected only a few times. The CDR3 coding sequence is TGTGCCAGCAGCGCCCGGCTAGCGGGAGATTTTGATGAGCAGTTCTTC. Translating gives CASSARLAGDFDEQFF. The rearrangement joins TRBV7-9 to TRBJ2-1, with TRBD2 matching over 10 bases. The CDR3 covers 16 residues. The V and J ends lost 5 bases and 8 bases, in that order; junction bases with no gene match: 12. Germline V gene sequence: CDR1 SEHNR, CDR2 FQNEAQ (reference sequence).

The chain has TRBV11-2 and TRBJ1-5, with no clear D. V gave up 0 bases and J gave up 4 bases, with 13 bases separating them. The CDR3 covers 16 residues. Germline lookup yields CDR1 SGHAT and CDR2 FQNNGV. The CDR3 here is CASSLDRIVGNQPQHF. The CDR3 nucleotides are TGTGCCAGCAGCTTAGATCGCATCGTAGGGAATCAGCCCCAGCATTTT.

The chain combines TRBV12-3 or TRBV12-4 with TRBJ2-7; no clear D. Trimming removed 3 bases at V and 7 bases at J, with 10 bases between. This CDR3 is 12 amino acids long. The CDR3 sequence: CASSLEGTEQYF. CDR3 sequence (DNA): TGTGCCAGCAGTTTGGAAGGAACGGAGCAGTACTTC.

This clonotype was picked up a small number of times. This sequence joins TRBV5-1 and TRBJ2-5, with a tentative D call TRBD1 (6 bases). With 0 bases removed from V and 5 bases from J, the gap between germline ends came to 11 bases. Germline CDR1 is SGHRS and CDR2 is YFSETQ. CDR3 size: 14 residues. CDR3 DNA sequence: TGCGCCAGCAGCTTGGTGGGGGCGGCGGAGACCCAGTACTTC. The encoded protein is CASSLVGAAETQYF.